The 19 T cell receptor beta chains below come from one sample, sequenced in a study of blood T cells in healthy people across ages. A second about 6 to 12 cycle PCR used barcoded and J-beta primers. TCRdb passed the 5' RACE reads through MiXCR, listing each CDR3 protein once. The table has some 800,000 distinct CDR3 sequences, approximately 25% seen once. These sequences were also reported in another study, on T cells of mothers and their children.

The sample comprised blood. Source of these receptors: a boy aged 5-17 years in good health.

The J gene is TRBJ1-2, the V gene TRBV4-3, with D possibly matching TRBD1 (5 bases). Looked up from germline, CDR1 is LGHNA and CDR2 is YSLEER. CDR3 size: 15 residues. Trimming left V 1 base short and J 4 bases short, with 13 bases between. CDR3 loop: CASSQGGVGGYGYTF. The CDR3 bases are TGCGCCAGCAGCCAAGGAGGCGTGGGGGGCTATGGCTACACCTTC.

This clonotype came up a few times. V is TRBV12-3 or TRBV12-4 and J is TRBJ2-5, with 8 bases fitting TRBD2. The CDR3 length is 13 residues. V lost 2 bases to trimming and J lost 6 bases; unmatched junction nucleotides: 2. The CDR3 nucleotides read TGTGCCAGCAGTTTACCGGGGGGGCAGACCCAGTACTTC. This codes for CASSLPGGQTQYF.

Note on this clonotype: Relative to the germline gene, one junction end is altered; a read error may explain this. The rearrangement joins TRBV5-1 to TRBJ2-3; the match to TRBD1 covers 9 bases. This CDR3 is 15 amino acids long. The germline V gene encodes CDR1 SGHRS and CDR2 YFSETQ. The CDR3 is CASSFDRGSGDTQCF. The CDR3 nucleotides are TGCGCCAGCAGCTTTGACAGGGGGTCAGGAGATACGCAGTGTTTT.

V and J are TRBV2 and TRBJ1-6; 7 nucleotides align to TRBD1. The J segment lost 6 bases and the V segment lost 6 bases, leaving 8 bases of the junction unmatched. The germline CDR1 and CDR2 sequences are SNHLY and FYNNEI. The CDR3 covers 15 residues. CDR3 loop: CASRRTGATNSPLHF. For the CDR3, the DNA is TGTGCCAGCAGGCGAACAGGGGCGACTAATTCACCCCTCCACTTT. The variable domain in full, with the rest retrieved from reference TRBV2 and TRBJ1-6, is EPEVTQTPSHQVTQMGQEVILRCVPISNHLYFYWYRQILGQKVEFLVSFYNNEISEKSEIFDDQFSVERPDGSNFTLKIRSTKLEDSAMYFCASRRTGATNSPLHFGNGTRLTVT.

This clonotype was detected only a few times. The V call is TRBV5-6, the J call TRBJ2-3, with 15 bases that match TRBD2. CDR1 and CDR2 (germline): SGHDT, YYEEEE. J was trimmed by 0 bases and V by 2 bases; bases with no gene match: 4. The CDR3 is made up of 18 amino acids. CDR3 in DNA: TGTGCCAGCAGCTTTGGACTAGCGGGGGGGGCGAGCACAGATACGCAGTATTTT. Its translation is CASSFGLAGGASTDTQYF.

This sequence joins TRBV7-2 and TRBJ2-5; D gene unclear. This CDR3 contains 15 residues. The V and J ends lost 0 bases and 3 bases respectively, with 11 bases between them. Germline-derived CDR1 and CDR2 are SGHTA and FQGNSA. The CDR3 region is CASSLATGSKETQYF. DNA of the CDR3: TGTGCCAGCAGCTTAGCAACGGGCAGCAAAGAGACCCAGTACTTC.

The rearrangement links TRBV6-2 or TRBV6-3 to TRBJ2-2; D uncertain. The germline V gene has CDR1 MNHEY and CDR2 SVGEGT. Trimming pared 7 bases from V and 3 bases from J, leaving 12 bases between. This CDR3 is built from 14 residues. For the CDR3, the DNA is TGTGCCAGCACCTCATTCGTCTACACCGGGGAGCTGTTTTTT. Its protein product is CASTSFVYTGELFF.

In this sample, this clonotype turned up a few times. The CDR3 DNA follows: TGTGCCAGCAGTGAACCACTCTCGGCTGCAACTAATGAAAAACTGTTTTTT. Translation gives CASSEPLSAATNEKLFF. V and J are TRBV25-1 and TRBJ1-4, with D unresolved. Germline lookup yields CDR1 MGHDK and CDR2 SYGVNS. The CDR3 runs to 17 residues. V dropped 2 bases and J dropped 0 bases, with 13 bases sitting between them.

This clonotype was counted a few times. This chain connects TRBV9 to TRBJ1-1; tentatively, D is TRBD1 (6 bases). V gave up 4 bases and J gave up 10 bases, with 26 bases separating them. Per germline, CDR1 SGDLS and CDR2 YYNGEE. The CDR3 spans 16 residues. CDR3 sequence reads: CASSSISSGVEGGAFF. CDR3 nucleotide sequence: TGTGCCAGCAGCAGTATTTCATCAGGGGTCGAGGGAGGAGCTTTCTTT.

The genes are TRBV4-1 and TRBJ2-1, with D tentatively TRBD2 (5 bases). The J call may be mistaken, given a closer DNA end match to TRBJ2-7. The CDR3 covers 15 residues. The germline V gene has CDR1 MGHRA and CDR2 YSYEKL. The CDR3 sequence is CASSQIPGSPYEQYF. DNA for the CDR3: TGCGCCAGCAGCCAAATACCGGGAAGCCCCTACGAGCAGTACTTC.

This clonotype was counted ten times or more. The CDR3 here is CSVDPSGGWGETQYF. In DNA form, the CDR3 reads TGCAGCGTTGATCCCTCAGGGGGATGGGGAGAGACCCAGTACTTC. The rearrangement joins TRBV29-1 to TRBJ2-5, with 7 bases that match TRBD1. The CDR3 runs to 15 residues. The V segment lost 3 bases and the J segment 4 bases; nucleotides outside the gene matches: 11. Germline CDR1 is SQVTM and CDR2 is ANQGSEA.

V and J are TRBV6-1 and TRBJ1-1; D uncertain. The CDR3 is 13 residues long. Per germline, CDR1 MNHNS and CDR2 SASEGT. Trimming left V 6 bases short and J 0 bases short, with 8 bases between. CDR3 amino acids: CASSHTLNTEAFF. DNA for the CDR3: TGTGCCAGCAGCCACACATTGAACACTGAAGCTTTCTTT.

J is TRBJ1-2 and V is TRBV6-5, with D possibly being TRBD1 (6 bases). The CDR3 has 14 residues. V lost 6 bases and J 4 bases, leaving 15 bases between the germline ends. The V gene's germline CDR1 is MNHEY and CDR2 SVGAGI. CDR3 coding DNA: TGTGCCAGCAGCCTTCAGGACAGCCCCTATGGCTACACCTTC. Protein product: CASSLQDSPYGYTF.

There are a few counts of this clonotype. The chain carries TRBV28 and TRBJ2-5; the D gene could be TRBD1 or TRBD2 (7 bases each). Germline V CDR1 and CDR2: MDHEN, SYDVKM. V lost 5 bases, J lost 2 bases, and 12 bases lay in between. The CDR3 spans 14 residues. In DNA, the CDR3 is TGTGCCAGCAGTCAGGGGGGGCCACAAGAGACCCAGTACTTC. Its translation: CASSQGGPQETQYF.

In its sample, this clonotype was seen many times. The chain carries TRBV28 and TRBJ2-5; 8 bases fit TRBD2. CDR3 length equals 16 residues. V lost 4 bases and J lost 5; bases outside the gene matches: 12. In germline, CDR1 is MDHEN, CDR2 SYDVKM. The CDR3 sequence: CASSSLSLRGVETQYF. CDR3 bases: TGTGCCAGCAGTTCCTTATCCTTGCGGGGGGTCGAGACCCAGTACTTC.

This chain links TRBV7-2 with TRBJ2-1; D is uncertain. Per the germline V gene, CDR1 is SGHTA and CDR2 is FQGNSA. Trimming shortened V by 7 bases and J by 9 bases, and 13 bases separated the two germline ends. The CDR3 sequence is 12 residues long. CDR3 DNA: TGTGCCAGCAATAGGCCCTTGGGTGAGCAGTTCTTC. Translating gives CASNRPLGEQFF.

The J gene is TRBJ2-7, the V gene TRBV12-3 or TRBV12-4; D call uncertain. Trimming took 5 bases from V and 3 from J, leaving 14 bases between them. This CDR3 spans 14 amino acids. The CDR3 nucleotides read TGTGCCAGCAGTAGAGCGCCTGACAACTACGAGCAGTACTTC. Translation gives CASSRAPDNYEQYF.

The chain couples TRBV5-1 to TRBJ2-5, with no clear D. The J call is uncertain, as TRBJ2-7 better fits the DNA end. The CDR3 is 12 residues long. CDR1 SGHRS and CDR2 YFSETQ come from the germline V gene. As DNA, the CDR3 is TGCGCCAGCAGCTTCACAGATGGCGAGCAGTACTTC. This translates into CASSFTDGEQYF.

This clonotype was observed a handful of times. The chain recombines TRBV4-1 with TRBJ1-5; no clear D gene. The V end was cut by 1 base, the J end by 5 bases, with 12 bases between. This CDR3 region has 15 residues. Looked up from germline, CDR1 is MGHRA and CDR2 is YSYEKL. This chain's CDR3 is CASSQAGFGDQPQHF. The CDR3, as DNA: TGCGCCAGCAGCCAAGCGGGGTTTGGTGATCAGCCCCAGCATTTT.